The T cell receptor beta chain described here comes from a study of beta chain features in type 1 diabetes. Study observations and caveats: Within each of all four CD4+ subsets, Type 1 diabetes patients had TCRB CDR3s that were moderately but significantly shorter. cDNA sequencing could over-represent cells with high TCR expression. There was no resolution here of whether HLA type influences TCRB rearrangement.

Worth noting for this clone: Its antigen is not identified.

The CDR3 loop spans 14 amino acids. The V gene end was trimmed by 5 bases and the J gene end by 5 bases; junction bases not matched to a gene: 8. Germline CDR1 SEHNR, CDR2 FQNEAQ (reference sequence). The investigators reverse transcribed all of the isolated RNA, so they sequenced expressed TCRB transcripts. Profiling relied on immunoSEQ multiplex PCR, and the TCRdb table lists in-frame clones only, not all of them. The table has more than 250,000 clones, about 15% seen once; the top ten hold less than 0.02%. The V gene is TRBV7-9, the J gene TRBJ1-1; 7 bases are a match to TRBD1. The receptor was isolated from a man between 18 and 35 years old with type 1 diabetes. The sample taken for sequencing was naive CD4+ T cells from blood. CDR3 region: CASSADRARTEAFF. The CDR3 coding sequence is TGTGCCAGCAGCGCAGACAGGGCCCGGACTGAAGCTTTCTTT.